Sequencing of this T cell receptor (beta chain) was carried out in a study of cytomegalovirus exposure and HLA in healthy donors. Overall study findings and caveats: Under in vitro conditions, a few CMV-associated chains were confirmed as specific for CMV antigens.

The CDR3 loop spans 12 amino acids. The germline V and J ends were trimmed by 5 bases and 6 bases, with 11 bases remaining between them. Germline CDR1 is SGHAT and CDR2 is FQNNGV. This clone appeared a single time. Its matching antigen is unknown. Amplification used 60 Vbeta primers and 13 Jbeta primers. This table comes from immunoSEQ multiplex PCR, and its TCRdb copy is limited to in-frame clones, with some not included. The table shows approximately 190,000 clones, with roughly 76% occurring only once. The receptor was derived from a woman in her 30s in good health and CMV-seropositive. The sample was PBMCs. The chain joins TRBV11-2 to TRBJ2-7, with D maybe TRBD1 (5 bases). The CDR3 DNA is TGTGCCAGCAGCCTATTAGGGGTCGAGCAGTACTTC. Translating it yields CASSLLGVEQYF.